A single sample gave rise to the 25 T cell receptor beta chains below, sequenced in a study of shared clonotypes between healthy human individuals. The method was immunoSEQ multiplex PCR; TCRdb's version includes in-frame clones alone and lacks a portion of them. The sample carries 1,500,000 or so clones, 98% to 99% recorded once. Sequencing was performed on naive CD4+ T cells sorted from blood. The subset was: CD45RA+ positively selected. These receptors were collected from a man aged 25-45 years in good health.

The V call is TRBV9, the J call TRBJ2-1, with 7 positions matching TRBD2. The ends lost 2 bases at V and 0 bases at J; junction bases unmatched: 8. This CDR3 region has 17 residues. Germline V gene sequence: CDR1 SGDLS, CDR2 YYNGEE. Here the CDR3 reads CASSVDSGFSSYNEQFF. For the CDR3, the DNA is TGTGCCAGCAGCGTTGATAGCGGGTTTAGCTCCTACAATGAGCAGTTCTTC.

In the case of this clone: Other DNA sequences in this specimen translate into the identical CDR3. CDR3 sequence (DNA): TGCGCCAGCAGCTTGGAAGGGACAGGCAATCAGCCCCAGCATTTT. Its translation is CASSLEGTGNQPQHF. This chain connects TRBV5-1 to TRBJ1-5, with 7 bases matching TRBD1. Germline values: CDR1 SGHRS, CDR2 YFSETQ. The CDR3 loop spans 15 amino acids. V lost 0 bases and J lost 2; bases outside the gene matches: 2. The full variable domain, rest sourced from reference TRBV5-1 and TRBJ1-5, is KAGVTQTPRYLIKTRGQQVTLSCSPISGHRSVSWYQQTPGQGLQFLFEYFSETQRNKGNFPGRFSGRQFSNSRSEMNVSTLELGDSALYLCASSLEGTGNQPQHFGDGTRLSIL.

This chain joins TRBV7-2 and TRBJ2-2, with D possibly TRBD2 on 5 matching bases. V was clipped by 2 bases and J by 6 bases, with 13 bases between them. CDR3 size: 15 residues. Germline V gene data show CDR1 as SGHTA and CDR2 as FQGNSA. CDR3 nucleotides: TGTGCCAGCAGCTTATATCGGGATGGGGCCGGGGAGCTGTTTTTT. This sequence encodes CASSLYRDGAGELFF.

Worth noting for this clone: The sample carries other DNA sequences with the same CDR3. The chain combines TRBV11-2 with TRBJ2-7; no definite D call. CDR3 length equals 12 residues. Trimming cost V 0 bases and J 4 bases, with 4 bases left between them. Germline CDR1 SGHAT, CDR2 FQNNGV. Here the CDR3 DNA reads TGTGCCAGCAGCTTAGAGGGATACGAGCAGTACTTC. Translating it yields CASSLEGYEQYF.

As DNA, the CDR3 is TGTGCCAGCAGCCCCACTAGCGGGAGGTCCTACGAGCAGTACTTC. It encodes CASSPTSGRSYEQYF. This chain connects TRBV7-2 to TRBJ2-7; 12 nucleotides align to TRBD2. With 5 bases clipped from V and 1 base from J, the junction kept 3 bases outside the gene matches. CDR3 length equals 15 residues. Per the germline V gene, CDR1 is SGHTA and CDR2 is FQGNSA.

The gene calls are TRBV14 and TRBJ1-5, with D perhaps TRBD1 (5 bases). V lost 2 bases, J lost 3 bases, and 8 bases lay in between. Germline assignment: CDR1 SGHDN and CDR2 FVKESK. There are 14 residues in the CDR3. The CDR3 spells CASSQLGVNQPQHF. Here the CDR3 DNA reads TGTGCCAGCAGCCAATTGGGGGTCAATCAGCCCCAGCATTTT.

The chain couples TRBV13 to TRBJ2-7; D gene uncertain. V lost 0 bases and J lost 3, with 9 bases in between. Germline V gene lookup returns CDR1 PRHDT and CDR2 FYEKMQ (reference sequence). There are 14 residues in the CDR3. The CDR3 here is CASSLGIQIYEQYF. CDR3 nucleotide sequence: TGTGCCAGCAGCTTAGGAATTCAGATCTACGAGCAGTACTTC. Full variable domain (missing parts from reference TRBV13 and TRBJ2-7): AAGVIQSPRHLIKEKRETATLKCYPIPRHDTVYWYQQGPGQDPQFLISFYEKMQSDKGSIPDRFSAQQFSDYHSELNMSSLELGDSALYFCASSLGIQIYEQYFGPGTRLTVT.

In this sample, this clone turned up once. No conserved phenylalanine or tryptophan is present at the end of the CDR3, so a read error is the likely explanation. The DNA is left out, because the CDR3 cannot be placed on it with certainty; the CDR3 is given as TCRdb lists it. J is TRBJ1-1 and V is TRBV19. The CDR3 is 12 residues long, ends included. Germline lookup yields CDR1 LNHDA and CDR2 SQIVND (reference sequence). The CDR3 spells CASSSRTGAGGV.

This clone was recorded only once. V is TRBV6-5 and J is TRBJ1-5; TRBD1 matches 8 bases. The CDR3 length is 16 residues. J gave up 3 bases and V 4 bases, and 8 bases lay outside the gene matches. Germline V gives CDR1 MNHEY, CDR2 SVGAGI. The CDR3 loop is CASSFTGTGLNQPQHF. The CDR3 region has the DNA TGTGCCAGCAGTTTTACCGGGACAGGCCTCAATCAGCCCCAGCATTTT.

This chain connects TRBV6-4 to TRBJ2-3; no clear D. The CDR3 has 13 residues. Trimming removed 4 bases at V and 7 bases at J, with 12 bases between. From germline, CDR1 is MRHNA and CDR2 SNTAGT. The CDR3 region has the DNA TGTGCCAGCAGTGCGTCCCCAAGGAATACGCAGTATTTT. It specifies CASSASPRNTQYF.

V usage is TRBV7-2 and J usage is TRBJ1-3, with 7 positions matching TRBD1. This CDR3 has 15 residues. With 1 base clipped from V and 14 bases from J, the junction kept 14 bases outside the gene matches. The germline CDR1 and CDR2 sequences are SGHTA and FQGNSA. The CDR3 DNA reads as TGTGCCAGCAGCTTAGAAAAGGGACAGCTTCGACGGTTATATTTT. This gives the protein CASSLEKGQLRRLYF.

This rearrangement joins TRBV6-1 to TRBJ2-1; 8 bases align to TRBD2. The CDR3 covers 15 residues. The germline V gene encodes CDR1 MNHNS and CDR2 SASEGT. With 1 base clipped from V and 6 bases from J, the junction kept 5 bases outside the gene matches. CDR3: CASSEGTSGSNEQFF. Here the CDR3 DNA reads TGTGCCAGCAGTGAAGGAACCAGCGGGAGCAATGAGCAGTTCTTC.

V usage is TRBV9 and J usage is TRBJ2-3; 7 nucleotides align to TRBD2. V shed 4 bases, J shed 2 bases, and the junction held 7 bases outside the gene matches. From germline, CDR1 is SGDLS and CDR2 YYNGEE. This CDR3 comprises 15 residues. The CDR3 region is CASSLASGPTDTQYF. The CDR3 DNA reads as TGTGCCAGCAGCCTAGCTAGCGGACCCACAGATACGCAGTATTTT.

This clone was counted once. The junction does not match germline at one end; this may be a read error. This chain links TRBV2 with TRBJ1-5; 7 bases are shared with TRBD1. Germline lookup yields CDR1 SNHLY and CDR2 FYNNEI. The CDR3 has 16 amino acids. The CDR3 here is CASRQVRDSLNQPQHF. CDR3 bases: TGTGCCAGCAGGCAGGTAAGGGACAGCCTCAATCAACCCCAGCATTTT.

CDR3 sequence (DNA): TGCAGCGTTGACGGACTAGCGGAGGGGTGGGGTACGCAGTATTTT. This encodes CSVDGLAEGWGTQYF. This rearrangement joins TRBV29-1 to TRBJ2-3, with 10 bases identical to TRBD2. Germline V gives CDR1 SQVTM, CDR2 ANQGSEA. Unmatched junction bases numbered 11, after V lost 3 bases and J lost 8 bases. The CDR3 extends over 15 amino acids.

The J gene is TRBJ2-7, the V gene TRBV18, with D possibly called TRBD1 or TRBD2 (5 bases each). The CDR3 spans 15 residues. From germline, CDR1 is KGHSH and CDR2 LQKENI. V was clipped by 5 bases and J by 6 bases, with 20 bases between them. The CDR3 nucleotides are TGTGCCAGCTCATCCCGGGACCCCAGGTCGGGCGAGCAGTACTTC. It codes for CASSSRDPRSGEQYF.

The chain recombines TRBV4-3 with TRBJ2-1, with 8 bases identical to TRBD2. V trimming: 3 bases; J trimming: 9 bases; junction bases outside the gene matches: 19. The CDR3 is 18 amino acids. Germline CDR1 and CDR2: LGHNA and YSLEER. CDR3 in DNA: TGCGCCAGCAGCCAGATCCGGGGTAGCGGGGTCCTTGCAATTGAGCAGTTCTTC. Translating it yields CASSQIRGSGVLAIEQFF.

The chain couples TRBV7-6 to TRBJ1-4; D remains ambiguous. CDR3 length equals 15 residues. V was shortened by 5 bases and J by 1 base, with 11 bases between the two germline ends. Germline CDR1 reads SGHVS; CDR2 reads FNYEAQ. The CDR3 nucleotides read TGTGCCAGCAGCCGGCAGGAAGGAACTAATGAAAAACTGTTTTTT. It is translated as CASSRQEGTNEKLFF.

This CDR3 is CASRSTGSAPYGSNQPQHF. DNA of the CDR3: TGTGCCAGCAGGAGCACAGGATCGGCCCCCTATGGGAGCAATCAGCCCCAGCATTTT. V usage is TRBV2 and J usage is TRBJ1-5; weak D call: TRBD1 (5 bases). The CDR3 runs 19 residues. V lost 6 bases and J lost 1, with 25 bases in between. In germline, CDR1 is SNHLY, CDR2 FYNNEI.

The genes are TRBV6-1 and TRBJ2-1; maybe TRBD2 (5 bases). CDR1 MNHNS and CDR2 SASEGT come from the germline V gene. The CDR3 is made up of 15 amino acids. V lost 4 bases and J 4 bases, leaving 14 bases between the germline ends. CDR3 coding DNA: TGTGCCAGCAGTGGGCGGAGGAGCTCTTACAATGAGCAGTTCTTC. This codes for CASSGRRSSYNEQFF.

As regards this clone: The sample has other DNA sequences that encode this CDR3 too. DNA of the CDR3: TGCGCCAGCAGCCTGGGACTAGCGGGAGTGGCAGATACGCAGTATTTT. Its protein is CASSLGLAGVADTQYF. V gene TRBV5-1 combines with J gene TRBJ2-3; TRBD2 agrees at 14 bases. This CDR3 is built from 16 residues. Germline V lookup: CDR1 SGHRS, CDR2 YFSETQ. V lost 4 bases to trimming and J lost 4 bases; unmatched junction nucleotides: 5.

The rearrangement uses TRBV1 and TRBJ2-7; the D call in the table, TRBD2, was not verified against the DNA. TRBV1 represents a pseudogene. The CDR3 sequence is 16 residues long. DNA for the CDR3: TGCACCAGCAGCCATCCGACTAGCGGGGGTTCCTACGAGCAGTACTTC. Translated: CTSSHPTSGGSYEQYF.

V is TRBV27 and J is TRBJ2-1; TRBD2 matches at 10 bases. Germline V lookup: CDR1 MNHEY, CDR2 SMNVEV (reference sequence). J was trimmed by 4 bases and V by 6 bases; bases with no gene match: 12. CDR3 length: 17 amino acids. The CDR3 here is CASSTPLAGVMYNEQFF. The CDR3 DNA reads TGTGCCAGCAGCACCCCCCTAGCGGGAGTAATGTACAATGAGCAGTTCTTC.

The J gene is TRBJ1-5, the V gene TRBV6-6; TRBD1 aligns across 7 bases. V dropped 5 bases and J dropped 7; count of bases not matched to a gene: 11. The CDR3 totals 15 residues. Germline-derived CDR1 and CDR2 are MNHNY and SVGAGI (reference sequence). The CDR3 bases are TGTGCCAGCAGTATCCAGGGGGGAGTTGGGCAGCCCCAGCATTTT. This encodes CASSIQGGVGQPQHF.

The chain employs TRBV2 and TRBJ1-5; 7 nucleotides agree with TRBD1. The CDR3 runs to 12 residues. With V trimmed by 6 bases and J by 10 bases, 6 bases remained unmatched. Germline V gene data show CDR1 as SNHLY and CDR2 as FYNNEI. In DNA form, the CDR3 reads TGTGCCAGCAGGCCAGGGGGGGCCCCCCAGCATTTT. This encodes CASRPGGAPQHF.